This T cell receptor (beta chain) was recovered during a study of T cell responses to AZD1222 COVID-19 vaccine (dated by TCRdb to the early 2020s). Notes on the research overall: TCR sequencing covered over 230 trial participants: approximately 200 given two doses of AZD1222 and approximately 26 given two doses of MenACWY control vaccine. Trial participants were enrolled into age subgroups of 18-55, 56-69 and 70-plus years, which contained about 150, 27 and 61 TCR-sequenced participants, respectively. General conclusions and limits of the study: CD4 TCRs associated with the vaccine covered the entire spike protein, and the dominant responses were in regions 160-218 and 743-854. Epitopes outside the regions mutated in the B.1.351 and B.1.1.7 variants were reportedly recognized by nearly half of the unique spike-specific TCRs. Conclusions about previously exposed vaccinees were limited because only six AZD1222 recipients were SARS-CoV-2 seropositive at baseline. The 56-69-year group was small, and its depth increase did not reach significance, likely because of low power. After two AZD1222 doses, both the breadth and the depth of spike-specific TCRs were significantly higher than at day 0 and than in MenACWY recipients. Most participants were white British and females outnumbered males, and the authors suggested that clonal diversity may have been underestimated. No day 14 peak-response samples were available, so repertoires were characterized only after the peak T cell response.

V loses 5 bases, J loses 3 bases, and the germline ends lie 11 bases apart. The CDR3 runs 13 residues from the cysteine to the phenylalanine. Only the CDR3 region is kept as DNA, spanning 39 bases read in frame from base 1. According to the germline V gene (reference sequence), CDR1 reads MNHNY and CDR2 reads SVGAGI. Reading the label with the study, this specimen's time point is: baseline before first vaccination. The treatment or condition label on this specimen signifies: meningococcal conjugate vaccine given as trial control. Samples from vaccinated people were obtained from the UK trials COV001 and COV002, which included a single-blind randomized controlled phase 2/3 trial of AZD1222 (ChAdOx1 nCoV-19) in healthy adults. For TCRbeta chain sequencing, PBMC samples from trial participants were taken at day 0 and at day 28 after the second dose. Only one count was recorded for this clone. Its target antigen remains unknown. No much larger clonotype is one base removed from it; base qualities were not supplied.

The CDR3 regions of human TCRbeta chains were analyzed by immunosequencing. In the authors' own workflow: Repertoire TCRs were checked for matches against a reference library of SARS-CoV-2-specific TCRs that had been generated using the MIRA antigen-specificity platform. Breadth meant the fraction of unique TCRs that were SARS-CoV-2-associated, whereas depth meant the fraction of total T cells that were SARS-CoV-2-associated. Using the MIRA data, each spike-specific TCR was mapped to the spike region that the TCR reacts to and placed in a CD4 or CD8 class. Log10-transformed breadth and depth values were compared by one-way ANOVA with Sidak's multiple comparisons tests. TCRdb re-hosts the immuneACCESS table, in-frame sequences only. Its copies lack some clones; in the studies checked, an unresolved V gene accounts for under half of them, and the cause for the rest is not known. V and J calls and clone size are those listed in that table; D and trimming were worked out from the DNA. The sample table records about 93,000 clones; roughly nine tenths of these occur just once. Approximately 3% of the sample belongs to the ten largest clones.

Recombination linked TRBV6-6 to TRBJ2-7, with no reliable assignment of the D segment. This material consisted of peripheral blood, taken on day 0 of MenACWY control vaccination. This receptor was obtained from an adult in good health. The CDR3 amino acid sequence is: CASSHHSYYEQYF. The nucleotide sequence reads as follows: TGTGCCAGCAGTCACCACTCCTACTACGAGCAGTACTTC.